This T cell receptor beta chain was obtained from a study of blood T cell repertoires in COVID-19. Across the study: T cells, B-cell-depleted T cells, or PBMCs supplied cDNA or gDNA.

The V gene lost 6 bases and the J gene lost 9 bases, with 15 bases spanning the gap. The CDR3 loop spans 13 amino acids. Donors were grouped by their self-reported clinical history. In the authors' methods: Nucleated cell number was recorded as an estimate derived from reference gene primer amplification. The protocol was immunoSEQ multiplex PCR, while the TCRdb copy is restricted to in-frame clones and leaves out a portion. The DNA was the basis for D and trimming; V, J and clone size are from that table. The profile shows around 300,000 clones, around 89% of them singletons. In its sample, this clone was seen a few times.

This receptor was taken from a woman between 18 and 29 years old with acute COVID-19. The J gene is TRBJ2-1, the V gene TRBV12-3 or TRBV12-4; D perhaps matches TRBD2 (6 bases). What was sequenced was PBMCs or T cells enriched from blood (not recorded which). The CDR3 region has the DNA TGTGCCAGCAGCCGATTTGGGGGGAGTGAGCAGTTCTTC. Its translation is CASSRFGGSEQFF.